This entry lists 12 T cell receptor beta chains sequenced from one sample in a study of blood T cells in healthy people across ages (dated by TCRdb to between 2015 and 2017). The protocol used for the library was 5' RACE. A second PCR of roughly 6 to 11 cycles was run with a J-beta primer mix and a sample-barcoded 5' primer. The public reads were reanalyzed by TCRdb: fastp trimming at Q25, MiXCR alignment, in-frame beta chains only. Rows with a matching CDR3 protein are joined into one entry that keeps the most common DNA and genes. The sample data list approximately 2,000,000 distinct CDR3 sequences, and roughly 43% of these were observed just once. About 21% of the sample is held by the ten biggest clonotypes. The sequencing sample was made of blood. These TCRs come from a human donor in good health.

The chain links TRBV14 to TRBJ2-5, with 8 bases fitting TRBD1. With 0 bases clipped from V and 4 bases from J, the junction kept 4 bases outside the gene matches. Germline loops: CDR1 SGHDN, CDR2 FVKESK. The CDR3 is made up of 15 amino acids. The CDR3 protein is CASSQDGDRGETQYF. The DNA of the CDR3 is TGTGCCAGCAGCCAAGATGGTGACAGGGGAGAGACCCAGTACTTC.

This clonotype was picked up a small number of times. The rearrangement uses TRBV7-6 and TRBJ2-5; 10 nucleotides line up with TRBD2. Germline V lookup: CDR1 SGHVS, CDR2 FNYEAQ. CDR3 size: 15 residues. Trimming took 5 bases from V and 1 from J; bases not matched to a gene: 4. In DNA form, the CDR3 reads TGTGCCAGCAGCCGGAGCGGGGGGGTCCAAGAGACCCAGTACTTC. Its protein product is CASSRSGGVQETQYF.

The V gene is TRBV6-2 or TRBV6-3, the J gene TRBJ2-2; D perhaps matches TRBD1 (6 bases). With 7 bases removed from V and 6 bases from J, the gap between germline ends came to 12 bases. CDR3 length: 13 amino acids. From germline, CDR1 is MNHEY and CDR2 SVGEGT. The CDR3, as DNA: TGTGCCAGCACGAGGACAGTGCCCGGGGAGCTGTTTTTT. Translating it yields CASTRTVPGELFF.

Concerning this clonotype: The conserved closing phenylalanine or tryptophan is absent in this CDR3, likely reflecting a read error. This chain joins TRBV4-2 and TRBJ2-1, with 12 bases aligning to TRBD1. This CDR3 is 15 amino acids long. The J segment lost 10 bases and the V segment lost 1 base, leaving 5 bases of the junction unmatched. CDR1 LGHNA and CDR2 YNFKEQ come from the germline V gene. The CDR3 loop reads CASSQAGTGGDEQFS. The CDR3 nucleotides read TGTGCCAGCAGCCAAGCCGGGACAGGGGGCGACGAGCAGTTCTCC.

This clonotype was observed at least ten times. This chain joins TRBV4-3 and TRBJ2-6, with D tentatively TRBD1 or TRBD2 (5 bases each). Trimming stripped 5 bases from V and 4 bases from J, with 12 bases between. The CDR3 extends over 15 amino acids. Germline loops: CDR1 LGHNA, CDR2 YSLEER. CDR3 residues: CASSVGTAGANVLTF. CDR3 DNA sequence: TGCGCCAGCAGCGTAGGGACCGCCGGGGCCAACGTCCTGACTTTC.

J is TRBJ1-2 and V is TRBV7-3, with D maybe TRBD1 (5 bases). The CDR3 totals 16 residues. Germline CDR1 is SGHTA and CDR2 is FQGTGA. The ends were cut back, 8 bases at V and 7 bases at J, with 26 bases in the middle. CDR3 region: CASAPALRVPASGYTF. DNA of the CDR3: TGTGCCAGCGCGCCCGCCCTCAGGGTTCCGGCTAGTGGCTACACCTTC.

This clonotype was seen a handful of times. The rearrangement joins TRBV5-8 to TRBJ2-7; D may be TRBD2 (6 bases). This CDR3 has 14 residues. Trimming took off 1 base at V and 2 bases at J, with 10 bases between the two ends. The germline gives CDR1 SGHTS, CDR2 YDEGEE. CDR3 bases: TGTGCCAGCAGCTTGAGACTAGGAACCTACGAGCAGTACTTC. Translation gives CASSLRLGTYEQYF.

For this clonotype: One junction end does not reproduce the germline sequence, and a read error may be involved. The chain has TRBV24-1 and TRBJ1-5; D is undetermined. The length of the CDR3 is 15 residues. Germline CDR1 and CDR2: KGHDR and SFDVKD. CDR3 DNA sequence: TGTGTCACCAGTGATTTCAAGAGACGCAATCAGCCCCAGCATTTT. Amino acid sequence: CVTSDFKRRNQPQHF.

The sample holds a few counts of this clonotype. The rearrangement joins TRBV20-1 to TRBJ1-5; D not certain. Germline CDR1 and CDR2: DFQATT and SNEGSKA (reference sequence). V lost 5 bases to trimming and J lost 0 bases, with 8 bases between them. The CDR3 totals 13 residues. The DNA of the CDR3 is TGCAGTGCTCTCACCGATAGCAATCAGCCCCAGCATTTT. Protein product: CSALTDSNQPQHF.

The rearrangement uses TRBV12-3 or TRBV12-4 and TRBJ2-5; TRBD1 matches 7 bases. This CDR3 has 14 residues. V gave up 5 bases and J gave up 5 bases; unmatched junction bases: 8. CDR3 DNA sequence: TGTGCCAGCAGTGTACAGGGGATGGGGGAGACCCAGTACTTC. This sequence encodes CASSVQGMGETQYF.

The V call is TRBV4-2, the J call TRBJ1-2; 7 positions match TRBD1. V gave up 5 bases and J gave up 8 bases; unmatched junction bases: 2. This CDR3 has 11 amino acids. CDR1 LGHNA and CDR2 YNFKEQ come from the germline V gene. The CDR3 DNA reads TGTGCCAGCAGCGACAGGGTCGGCTACACCTTC. Amino acids: CASSDRVGYTF.

The V and J genes are TRBV20-1 and TRBJ2-7, with 8 bases fitting TRBD1. The CDR3 has 14 amino acids. Looked up from germline, CDR1 is DFQATT and CDR2 is SNEGSKA (reference sequence). Unmatched junction bases numbered 6, after V lost 0 bases and J lost 5 bases. In nucleotides, the CDR3 is TGCAGTGCTAGAGATCCCGGACAGGGCCACGAGCAGTACTTC. This sequence encodes CSARDPGQGHEQYF.